This entry describes one T cell receptor (beta chain). The data belong to a study of shared clonotypes between healthy human individuals. The donor population consisted of healthy HIV-negative adults with no recent acute infections or vaccinations. The V end was cut by 1 base, the J end by 2 bases, with 8 bases between. This CDR3 is built from 14 residues. CDR1 SGDLS and CDR2 YYNGEE come from the germline V gene. Here immunoSEQ multiplex PCR was the method, and the copy in TCRdb shows in-frame clones only, minus some. This sample yields about 2 million clones, of which 95% are seen a single time; more than 0.1% belongs to the top ten.

Sequencing was performed on naive CD4+ T cells sorted from blood. Indicated subset: CD45RA+ positively selected. V gene TRBV9 combines with J gene TRBJ2-3, with D unresolved. The sequence came from a man aged 18 to 30 in good health. The CDR3 nucleotides are TGTGCCAGCAGCGTATTTGGGGACACAGATACGCAGTATTTT. Amino acids: CASSVFGDTDTQYF.